This T cell receptor (beta chain) comes out of a study of OX40 agonist ivuxolimab in advanced cancers. General study findings and limits: The study observed clonal expansion of CD4+ and CD8+ blood T cells by week 6 at 0.1 to 3.0 mg/kg.

Individuals having autoimmune disease history or systemic immunosuppression were not enrolled. Collection of blood occurred at baseline, at cycle 4 day 1, and at cycle 7 day 1. The V and J ends lost 3 bases and 10 bases, in that order; junction bases with no gene match: 9. Per germline, CDR1 SGHTA and CDR2 FQGNSA. This CDR3 has 17 amino acids. Produced via immunoSEQ multiplex PCR; TCRdb's table is partial and in-frame only. This sample carries 70,000 or so clones, about 79% of them seen once, and the ten largest clones take roughly 1.2%. Notes on this clone: Its antigen is not known.

The sequence came from an adult with an advanced solid tumor such as melanoma, head and neck, liver or kidney cancer. The V gene is TRBV7-2, the J gene TRBJ2-4, with 16 nucleotides matching TRBD2. The material was CD4+ or CD8+ T cells sorted from blood, obtained in a trial of the OX40 agonist ivuxolimab. The DNA of the CDR3 is TGTGCCAGCAGCTTTTCCGGGACTAGCGGGGGGGCCAGAATTCAGTACTTC. Encoded protein: CASSFSGTSGGARIQYF.